Each of the 29 T cell receptor beta chains below was sequenced from the same sample in a study of STAT5B mutations in CD4+ large granular lymphocyte leukemia. Method: immunoSEQ multiplex PCR; TCRdb's copy keeps in-frame clones and lacks some. Found here are 34,000 or so clones, about 82% of them singletons; the top ten hold roughly 4.4%. Material for sequencing was CD4+ T cells from blood buffy coats. These receptors all stem from a human donor in good health.

This clone was seen once. V gene TRBV30 combines with J gene TRBJ1-4; weak D call: TRBD1 (6 bases). CDR3 length: 14 residues. CDR1 is GTSNPN, CDR2 SVGIG, per germline (reference sequence). Trimming pared 2 bases from V and 8 bases from J, leaving 15 bases between. In DNA form, the CDR3 reads TGTGCCTGGAGTTTCACCAGGGGAGTGGAAAAACTGTTTTTT. As protein: CAWSFTRGVEKLFF.

The chain combines TRBV18 with TRBJ2-1; tentatively, D is TRBD1 (7 bases). CDR1 is KGHSH, CDR2 LQKENI, per germline. V shed 2 bases and J shed 7 bases, with 12 bases lying between them. This CDR3 has 14 amino acids. The CDR3 loop reads CASSPDAGGNEQFF. The CDR3 bases are TGTGCCAGCTCACCAGACGCAGGGGGGAATGAGCAGTTCTTC.

The V and J genes are TRBV10-1 and TRBJ2-2, with TRBD2 identical over 14 bases. V shed 8 bases and J 4 bases; nucleotides not matched to a gene: 0. The CDR3 length is 14 residues. Per the germline V gene, CDR1 is WNHNN and CDR2 is SYGVQD (reference sequence). The CDR3 nucleotides are TGCGCCAGCGGACTAGCGGGAGGCACCGGGGAGCTGTTTTTT. Protein sequence: CASGLAGGTGELFF.

The CDR3 DNA reads TGTGCCAGCTCCAATACCCCGGGGCTAGCGGGAGACAACGAGCAGTACTTC. Protein: CASSNTPGLAGDNEQYF. V and J are TRBV18 and TRBJ2-7; 10 nucleotides agree with TRBD2. The CDR3 loop spans 17 amino acids. With V trimmed by 6 bases and J by 5 bases, 16 bases remained unmatched. Looked up from germline, CDR1 is KGHSH and CDR2 is LQKENI.

The chain carries TRBV5-1 and TRBJ2-1, with 10 bases fitting TRBD2. V lost 2 bases to trimming and J lost 0 bases; unmatched junction nucleotides: 8. The CDR3 consists of 18 residues. Germline values: CDR1 SGHRS, CDR2 YFSETQ. For the CDR3, the DNA is TGCGCCAGCAGCTTTTTAGCGGGAGGCCCGAGCTCCTACAATGAGCAGTTCTTC. The encoded protein is CASSFLAGGPSSYNEQFF.

The V call is TRBV7-5, the J call TRBJ2-2; the table's D call, TRBD2, has no DNA check behind it. TRBV7-5 is annotated as a pseudogene. This CDR3 contains 15 residues. The CDR3, as DNA: TGTGTCAGAAGCTTAGTCATCAGAGGCACCGGGGAGCTGTTTTTT. This translates into CVRSLVIRGTGELFF.

The chain employs TRBV6-1 and TRBJ2-3, with 7 positions matching TRBD1. The length of the CDR3 is 14 residues. The germline V gene encodes CDR1 MNHNS and CDR2 SASEGT. The trim removed 6 bases at V and 3 bases at J, leaving 6 bases unmatched. The CDR3 DNA follows: TGTGCCAGCAGCCGGGACAGAGAAACAGATACGCAGTATTTT. The encoded protein is CASSRDRETDTQYF.

The chain combines TRBV2 with TRBJ2-6, with D possibly being TRBD2 (5 bases). The CDR3 sequence is 18 residues long. CDR1 is SNHLY and CDR2 is FYNNEI in the germline V gene. Deletions cut 0 bases from V and 0 bases from J, with 12 bases between. This chain's CDR3 is CASSEALPGSSGANVLTF. The CDR3 region has the DNA TGTGCCAGCAGTGAAGCGCTTCCGGGGAGCTCTGGGGCCAACGTCCTGACTTTC.

V is TRBV27 and J is TRBJ2-7; D may be TRBD2 (6 bases). CDR1 MNHEY and CDR2 SMNVEV come from the germline V gene (reference sequence). V was cut by 3 bases and J by 4 bases, with 25 bases left in between. CDR3 length: 18 amino acids. CDR3 loop: CASSFSNTNTGTSYEQYF. DNA of the CDR3: TGTGCCAGCAGTTTCTCCAACACTAACACCGGGACTTCATACGAGCAGTACTTC.

This chain joins TRBV30 and TRBJ1-2; TRBD1 is a possible D gene (5 bases). Germline CDR1 and CDR2: GTSNPN and SVGIG (reference sequence). This CDR3 is 13 amino acids long. The germline V and J ends were trimmed by 2 bases and 5 bases, with 12 bases remaining between them. The CDR3 loop reads CAWSQGDWYGYTF. DNA of the CDR3: TGTGCCTGGAGTCAAGGGGATTGGTATGGCTACACCTTC. The complete variable domain, with remaining parts taken from reference TRBV30 and TRBJ1-2, reads SQTIHQWPATLVQPVGSPLSLECTVEGTSNPNLYWYRQAAGRGLQLLFYSVGIGQISSEVPQNLSASRPQDRQFILSSKKLLLSDSGFYLCAWSQGDWYGYTFGSGTRLTVV.

The V call is TRBV4-2, the J call TRBJ2-2; a possible D gene is TRBD2 (5 bases). Germline V lookup: CDR1 LGHNA, CDR2 YNFKEQ. Trimming cost V 1 base and J 5 bases, with 14 bases left between them. The CDR3 loop spans 16 amino acids. Here the CDR3 DNA reads TGTGCCAGCAGCCAAGGCGGGTCGCAAGTTACCGGGGAGCTGTTTTTT. Its translation: CASSQGGSQVTGELFF.

The chain uses TRBV6-6 and TRBJ2-1; TRBD1 or TRBD2 may be the D gene (5 bases each). CDR1 and CDR2 from the germline V gene are MNHNY and SVGAGI (reference sequence). The CDR3 consists of 14 residues. V was pared by 4 bases and J by 8 bases, with 15 bases between. CDR3 coding DNA: TGTGCCAGCAGTTCGGGACGAGCGGTCGATGAGCAGTTCTTC. As protein: CASSSGRAVDEQFF.

The chain joins TRBV2 to TRBJ2-1; TRBD1 matches at 9 bases. Germline V gene sequence: CDR1 SNHLY, CDR2 FYNNEI. The CDR3 is 16 amino acids. Trimming at V came to 5 bases and at J to 10 bases, leaving 15 bases not matched to a gene. The DNA for the CDR3 is TGTGCCAGCAGTAGTGGGCCGGGACAGGGTCGCTTAGAGCAGTTCTTC. It is translated as CASSSGPGQGRLEQFF.

This chain links TRBV6-6 with TRBJ2-7; no clear D. The CDR3 spans 12 residues. Germline V lookup: CDR1 MNHNY, CDR2 SVGAGI (reference sequence). Trimming cost V 2 bases and J 4 bases, with 6 bases left between them. CDR3 DNA sequence: TGTGCCAGCAGTTACCAAGGGTACGAGCAGTACTTC. It specifies CASSYQGYEQYF.

The J gene is TRBJ2-4, the V gene TRBV7-8; D is uncertain. The CDR3 runs 14 residues. V lost 5 bases and J lost 5, with 13 bases in between. Germline V gives CDR1 SGHVS, CDR2 FQNEAQ. CDR3 DNA: TGTGCCAGCAGCCCCCGGTTCGTCGAAAACATTCAGTACTTC. It translates to CASSPRFVENIQYF.

This chain connects TRBV2 to TRBJ2-5; TRBD1 is a possible D gene (5 bases). Trimming removed 5 bases from V and 1 base from J, with 11 bases in between. This CDR3 is 14 amino acids long. Per the germline V gene, CDR1 is SNHLY and CDR2 is FYNNEI. The CDR3 sequence is CASSPGWGQETQYF. Here the CDR3 DNA reads TGTGCCAGCAGTCCAGGGTGGGGCCAAGAGACCCAGTACTTC.

This clone appeared once. This chain links TRBV4-2 with TRBJ2-3, with 12 bases aligning to TRBD2. The CDR3 runs to 17 residues. Germline CDR1 is LGHNA and CDR2 is YNFKEQ. V shed 0 bases, J shed 9 bases, and the junction held 10 bases outside the gene matches. CDR3 coding DNA: TGTGCCAGCAGCCAAGACCTAGCGGGAGGGGGTTTTGGAACGCAGTATTTT. It is translated as CASSQDLAGGGFGTQYF.

The rearrangement links TRBV28 to TRBJ1-3; weak D call: TRBD1 (5 bases). The CDR3 totals 13 residues. The V end was cut by 3 bases, the J end by 4 bases, with 7 bases between. The germline V gene encodes CDR1 MDHEN and CDR2 SYDVKM. Written as DNA, the CDR3 is TGTGCCAGCAGTTTGGGGGGAGGAAACACCATATATTTT. Encoded protein: CASSLGGGNTIYF.

This rearrangement joins TRBV10-1 to TRBJ2-1; TRBD2 agrees at 9 bases. In germline, CDR1 is WNHNN, CDR2 SYGVQD (reference sequence). The CDR3 loop spans 15 amino acids. V lost 2 bases to trimming and J lost 6 bases; unmatched junction nucleotides: 5. CDR3 protein: CASSENSGSFNEQFF. DNA of the CDR3: TGCGCCAGCAGTGAGAATAGCGGGAGTTTCAATGAGCAGTTCTTC.

CDR3 DNA: TGTGCCAGCAGTCCCCCGTTCCCGGGGTTGGTCAATCAGCCCCAGCATTTT. Its protein product is CASSPPFPGLVNQPQHF. The chain links TRBV28 to TRBJ1-5; no clear D. This CDR3 comprises 17 residues. Trimming took off 5 bases at V and 3 bases at J, with 20 bases between the two ends. Germline CDR1 is MDHEN and CDR2 is SYDVKM.

The V and J genes are TRBV5-1 and TRBJ2-3; 7 bases are a match to TRBD2. This CDR3 has 15 residues. The V and J ends lost 4 bases and 2 bases, in that order; junction bases with no gene match: 7. Germline CDR1 reads SGHRS; CDR2 reads YFSETQ. The CDR3 here is CASSLYREVTDTQYF. CDR3 bases: TGCGCCAGCAGCCTTTATCGGGAGGTCACAGATACGCAGTATTTT.

The chain is built from TRBV27 and TRBJ2-1; 12 positions agree with TRBD2. V gave up 2 bases and J gave up 10 bases; unmatched junction bases: 6. This CDR3 spans 15 amino acids. From germline, CDR1 is MNHEY and CDR2 SMNVEV (reference sequence). CDR3 nucleotides: TGTGCCAGCAGTTTAGTGGCTAGCGGGAGGGGAGAGCAGTTCTTC. Translating gives CASSLVASGRGEQFF.

The gene calls are TRBV9 and TRBJ2-1; the match to TRBD2 covers 9 bases. J lost 0 bases, V lost 4 bases, and 2 bases had no gene match. This CDR3 contains 15 residues. Looked up from germline, CDR1 is SGDLS and CDR2 is YYNGEE. The CDR3 DNA reads TGTGCCAGCAGCCCTAGCGGGGACTCCTACAATGAGCAGTTCTTC. Amino acid sequence: CASSPSGDSYNEQFF.

The chain is built from TRBV18 and TRBJ1-1; a possible D gene is TRBD1 (6 bases). CDR3 length equals 15 residues. CDR1 is KGHSH and CDR2 is LQKENI in the germline V gene. V lost 3 bases and J lost 2, with 13 bases in between. Written as DNA, the CDR3 is TGTGCCAGCTCACCCCCCCAGGGGAGCAACACTGAAGCTTTCTTT. Encoded protein: CASSPPQGSNTEAFF.

This rearrangement joins TRBV27 to TRBJ2-7; no clear D gene. Germline V gene lookup returns CDR1 MNHEY and CDR2 SMNVEV (reference sequence). This CDR3 has 15 residues. The V and J ends lost 3 bases and 3 bases respectively, with 15 bases between them. In nucleotides, the CDR3 is TGTGCCAGCAGTTTGACAAGACACGTTCTCTACGAGCAGTACTTC. This translates into CASSLTRHVLYEQYF.

This clone showed up just once. The chain employs TRBV6-5 and TRBJ2-7, with 7 nucleotides matching TRBD2. The CDR3 runs 15 residues. Trimming at V came to 6 bases and at J to 2 bases, leaving 10 bases not matched to a gene. Germline values: CDR1 MNHEY, CDR2 SVGAGI. CDR3 in DNA: TGTGCCAGCAGCCCGGACGGGGGAGGGGCCTACGAGCAGTACTTC. Translation gives CASSPDGGGAYEQYF.

The chain recombines TRBV15 with TRBJ1-1; D is undetermined. Germline CDR1 reads LNHNV; CDR2 reads YYDKDF (reference sequence). The CDR3 spans 16 residues. V was shortened by 0 bases and J by 5 bases, with 16 bases between the two germline ends. The CDR3 here is CATSRDPPYGLTEAFF. As DNA, the CDR3 is TGTGCCACCAGCAGAGATCCCCCGTACGGTTTAACTGAAGCTTTCTTT.

The chain uses TRBV27 and TRBJ2-7; tentatively, D is TRBD1 (7 bases). Trimming removed 11 bases at V and 3 bases at J, with 20 bases between. The CDR3 length is 14 residues. The germline V gene has CDR1 MNHEY and CDR2 SMNVEV (reference sequence). For the CDR3, the DNA is TGTGCCGTCAAGGGGGCGGGGATGGGCTACGAGCAGTACTTC. As protein: CAVKGAGMGYEQYF.

The rearrangement uses TRBV5-1 and TRBJ2-2; the match to TRBD1 covers 7 bases. Germline CDR1 reads SGHRS; CDR2 reads YFSETQ. The CDR3 contains 16 residues. V trimming: 4 bases; J trimming: 1 base; junction bases outside the gene matches: 7. For the CDR3, the DNA is TGCGCCAGCAGCAAGTTAGGGGGCCAGAACACCGGGGAGCTGTTTTTT. This translates into CASSKLGGQNTGELFF.